Sequencing of this T cell receptor beta chain was carried out in a study of cytomegalovirus exposure and HLA in healthy donors. Notes on this clone: Its target is not known.

The study ran its PCR with 60 Vbeta and 13 Jbeta primers. Assay: immunoSEQ multiplex PCR; the TCRdb copy retains only in-frame clones and omits some. The data show 120,000 or so clones, 75% to 80% seen once. Germline trimming cut 5 bases from V and 9 bases from J; bases unmatched to any gene: 15. Per the germline V gene, CDR1 is SGHVS and CDR2 is FNYEAQ. The CDR3 runs to 15 residues. Overall study results and limits: A missense DCLRE1C variant was associated with V- and J-gene trimming of TCR beta chains in a later analysis, and an independent cohort replicated the association.

The receptor was isolated from a woman in her 40s in good health and CMV-seronegative. V gene TRBV7-6 combines with J gene TRBJ2-5; TRBD2 matches at 7 bases. The sequenced sample was PBMCs. This CDR3 is CASSPVWLAALAQYF. The CDR3 DNA is TGTGCCAGCAGCCCGGTCTGGCTAGCGGCTCTTGCCCAGTACTTC.